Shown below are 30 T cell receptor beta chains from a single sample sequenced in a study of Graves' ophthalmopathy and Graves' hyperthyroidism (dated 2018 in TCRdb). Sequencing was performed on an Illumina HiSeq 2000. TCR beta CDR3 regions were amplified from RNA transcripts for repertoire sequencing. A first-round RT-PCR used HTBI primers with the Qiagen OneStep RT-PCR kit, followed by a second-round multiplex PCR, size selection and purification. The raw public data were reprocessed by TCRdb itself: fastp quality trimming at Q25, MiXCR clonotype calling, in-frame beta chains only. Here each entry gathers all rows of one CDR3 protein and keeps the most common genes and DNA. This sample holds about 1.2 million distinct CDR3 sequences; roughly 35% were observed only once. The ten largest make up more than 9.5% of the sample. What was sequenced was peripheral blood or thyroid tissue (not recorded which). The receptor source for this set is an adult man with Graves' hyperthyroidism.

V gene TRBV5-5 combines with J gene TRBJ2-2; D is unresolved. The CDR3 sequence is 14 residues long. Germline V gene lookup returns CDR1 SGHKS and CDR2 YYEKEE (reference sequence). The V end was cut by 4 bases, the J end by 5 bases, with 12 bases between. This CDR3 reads CASSIGRTTGELFF. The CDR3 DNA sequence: TGTGCCAGCAGCATTGGACGGACGACCGGGGAGCTGTTTTTT.

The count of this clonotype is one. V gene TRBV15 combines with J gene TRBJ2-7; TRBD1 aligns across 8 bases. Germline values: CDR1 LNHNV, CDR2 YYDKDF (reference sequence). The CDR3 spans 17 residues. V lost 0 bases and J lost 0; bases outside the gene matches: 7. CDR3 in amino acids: CATSRDRGQGYSYEQYF. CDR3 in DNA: TGTGCCACCAGCAGAGACAGGGGGCAAGGTTACTCCTACGAGCAGTACTTC.

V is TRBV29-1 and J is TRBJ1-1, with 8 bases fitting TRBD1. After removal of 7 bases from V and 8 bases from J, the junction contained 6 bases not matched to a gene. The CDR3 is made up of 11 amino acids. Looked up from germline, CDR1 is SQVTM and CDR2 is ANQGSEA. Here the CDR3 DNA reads TGCAGCGCCAAGGACAGGGCAGAAGCTTTCTTT. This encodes CSAKDRAEAFF.

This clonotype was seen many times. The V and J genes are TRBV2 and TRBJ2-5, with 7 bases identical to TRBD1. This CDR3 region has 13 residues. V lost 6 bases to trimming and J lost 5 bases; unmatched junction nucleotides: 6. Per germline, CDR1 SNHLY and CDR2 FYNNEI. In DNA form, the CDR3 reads TGTGCCAGCAGCCAGGGGGTCTGGGAGACCCAGTACTTC. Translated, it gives CASSQGVWETQYF. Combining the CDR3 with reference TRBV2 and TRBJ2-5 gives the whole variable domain EPEVTQTPSHQVTQMGQEVILRCVPISNHLYFYWYRQILGQKVEFLVSFYNNEISEKSEIFDDQFSVERPDGSNFTLKIRSTKLEDSAMYFCASSQGVWETQYFGPGTRLLVL.

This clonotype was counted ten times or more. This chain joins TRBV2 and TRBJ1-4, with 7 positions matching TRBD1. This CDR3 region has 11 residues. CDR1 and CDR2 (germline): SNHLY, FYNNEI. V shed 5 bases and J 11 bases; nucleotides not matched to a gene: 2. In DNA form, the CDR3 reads TGTGCCAGCAGTACGACAGGGAAACTGTTTTTT. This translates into CASSTTGKLFF.

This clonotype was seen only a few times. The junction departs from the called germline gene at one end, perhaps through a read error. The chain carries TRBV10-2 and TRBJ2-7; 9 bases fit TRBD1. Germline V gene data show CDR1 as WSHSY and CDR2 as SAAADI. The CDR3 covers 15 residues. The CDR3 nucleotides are TGTGCCAGCAGTTTCCCGGGACAGGGCGGGCGCGAGCAGTACTTC. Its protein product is CASSFPGQGGREQYF.

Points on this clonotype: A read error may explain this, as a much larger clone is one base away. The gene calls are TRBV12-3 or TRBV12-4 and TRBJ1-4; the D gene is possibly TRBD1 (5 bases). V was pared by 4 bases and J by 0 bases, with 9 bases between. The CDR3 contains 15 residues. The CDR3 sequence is CASSSCRATNEKLFF. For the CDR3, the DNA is TGTGCCAGCAGTTCCTGCAGGGCAACTAATGAAAAACTGTTTTTT.

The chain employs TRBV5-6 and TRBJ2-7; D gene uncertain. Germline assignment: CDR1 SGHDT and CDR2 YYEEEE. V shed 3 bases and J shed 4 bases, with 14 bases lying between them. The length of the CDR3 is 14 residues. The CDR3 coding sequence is TGTGCCAGCAGCTCAGGATTCCTAAATTACGAGCAGTACTTC. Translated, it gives CASSSGFLNYEQYF. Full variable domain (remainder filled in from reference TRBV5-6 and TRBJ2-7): DAGVTQSPTHLIKTRGQQVTLRCSPKSGHDTVSWYQQALGQGPQFIFQYYEEEERQRGNFPDRFSGHQFPNYSSELNVNALLLGDSALYLCASSSGFLNYEQYFGPGTRLTVT.

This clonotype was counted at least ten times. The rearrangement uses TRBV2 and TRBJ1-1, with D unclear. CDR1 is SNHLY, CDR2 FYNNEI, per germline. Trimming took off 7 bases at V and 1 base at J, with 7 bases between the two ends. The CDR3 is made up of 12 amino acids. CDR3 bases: TGTGCCAGCATGGATTGGAACACTGAAGCTTTCTTT. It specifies CASMDWNTEAFF.

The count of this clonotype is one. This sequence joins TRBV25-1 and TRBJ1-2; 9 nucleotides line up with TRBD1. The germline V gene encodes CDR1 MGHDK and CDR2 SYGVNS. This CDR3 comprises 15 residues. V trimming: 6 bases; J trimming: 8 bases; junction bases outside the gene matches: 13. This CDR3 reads CASRVLKTGGKGYTF. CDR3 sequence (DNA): TGTGCCAGCAGGGTCCTCAAGACAGGGGGTAAAGGCTACACCTTC.

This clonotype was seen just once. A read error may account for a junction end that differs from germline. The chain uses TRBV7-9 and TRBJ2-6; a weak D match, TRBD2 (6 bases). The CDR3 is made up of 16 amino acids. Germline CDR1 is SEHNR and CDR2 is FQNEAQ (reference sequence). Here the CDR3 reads CASSLGPPGLPGTEAF. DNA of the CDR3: TGTGCCAGCAGCTTAGGACCCCCTGGACTTCCCGGGACTGAAGCTTTC.

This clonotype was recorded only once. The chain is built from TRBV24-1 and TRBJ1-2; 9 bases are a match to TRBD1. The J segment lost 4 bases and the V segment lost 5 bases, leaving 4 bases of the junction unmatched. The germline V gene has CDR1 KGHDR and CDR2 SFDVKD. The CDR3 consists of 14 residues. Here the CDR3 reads CATSVTGGAYGYTF. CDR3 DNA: TGTGCCACCAGTGTTACAGGGGGCGCCTATGGCTACACCTTC.

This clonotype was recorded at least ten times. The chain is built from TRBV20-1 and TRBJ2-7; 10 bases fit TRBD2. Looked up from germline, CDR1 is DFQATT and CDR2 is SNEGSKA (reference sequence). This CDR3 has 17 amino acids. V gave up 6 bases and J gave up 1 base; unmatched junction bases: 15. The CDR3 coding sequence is TGCAGTGCCGTAAACCTAGCGGGAGCTGTTCCGTCCTACGAGCAGTACTTC. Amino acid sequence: CSAVNLAGAVPSYEQYF.

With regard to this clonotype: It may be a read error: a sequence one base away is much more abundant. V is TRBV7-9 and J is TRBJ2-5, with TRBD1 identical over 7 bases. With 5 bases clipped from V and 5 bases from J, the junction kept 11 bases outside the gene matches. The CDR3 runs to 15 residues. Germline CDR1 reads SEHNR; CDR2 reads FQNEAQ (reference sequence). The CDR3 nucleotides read TGTGCCAGCAGCCCGACAGGGCCTCCACGTGAGACCCAGTACTTC. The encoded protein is CASSPTGPPRETQYF.

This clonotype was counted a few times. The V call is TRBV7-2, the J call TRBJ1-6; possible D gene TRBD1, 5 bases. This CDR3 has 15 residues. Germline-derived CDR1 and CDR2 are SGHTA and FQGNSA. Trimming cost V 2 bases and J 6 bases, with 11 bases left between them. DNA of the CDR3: TGTGCCAGCAGCTTACGGCAGGGCTCTAATTCACCCCTCCACTTT. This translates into CASSLRQGSNSPLHF.

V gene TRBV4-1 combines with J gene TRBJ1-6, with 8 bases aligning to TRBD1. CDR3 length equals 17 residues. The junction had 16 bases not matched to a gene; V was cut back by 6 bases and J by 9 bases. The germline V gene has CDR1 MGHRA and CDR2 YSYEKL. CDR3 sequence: CASSQTGVLFPGSPLHF. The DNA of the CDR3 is TGCGCCAGCAGTCAGACAGGGGTCCTCTTCCCGGGTTCACCCCTCCACTTT.

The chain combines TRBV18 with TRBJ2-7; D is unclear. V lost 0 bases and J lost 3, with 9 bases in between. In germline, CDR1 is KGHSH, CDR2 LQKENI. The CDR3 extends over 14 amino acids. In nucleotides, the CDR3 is TGTGCCAGCTCACCACCCAGCAACGACTACGAGCAGTACTTC. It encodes CASSPPSNDYEQYF.

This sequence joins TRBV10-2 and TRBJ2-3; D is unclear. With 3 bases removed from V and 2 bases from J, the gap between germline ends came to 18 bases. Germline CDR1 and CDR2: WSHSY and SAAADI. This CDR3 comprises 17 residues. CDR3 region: CASSDEQSPKHTDTQYF. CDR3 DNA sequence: TGCGCCAGCAGTGACGAACAAAGTCCCAAGCACACAGATACGCAGTATTTT.

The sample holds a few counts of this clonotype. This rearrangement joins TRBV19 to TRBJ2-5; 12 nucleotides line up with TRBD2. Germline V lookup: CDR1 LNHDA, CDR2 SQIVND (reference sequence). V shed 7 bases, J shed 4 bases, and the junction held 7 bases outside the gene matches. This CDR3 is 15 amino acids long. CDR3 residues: CASTPTSGGSETQYF. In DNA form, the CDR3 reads TGTGCCAGTACCCCTACTAGCGGGGGGTCAGAGACCCAGTACTTC.

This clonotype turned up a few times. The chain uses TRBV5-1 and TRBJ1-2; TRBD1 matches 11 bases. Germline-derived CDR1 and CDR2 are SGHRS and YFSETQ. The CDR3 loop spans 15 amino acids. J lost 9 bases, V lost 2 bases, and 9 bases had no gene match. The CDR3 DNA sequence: TGCGCCAGCAGCTTCCCGGGACAGGGGGAACGTCGCTACACCTTC. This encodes CASSFPGQGERRYTF.

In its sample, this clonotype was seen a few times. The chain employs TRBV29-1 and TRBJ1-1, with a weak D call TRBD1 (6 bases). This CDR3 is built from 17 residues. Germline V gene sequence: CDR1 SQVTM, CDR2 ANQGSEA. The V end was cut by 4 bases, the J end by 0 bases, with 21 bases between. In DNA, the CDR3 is TGCAGCGTTGCCGCCCCACCGGGACACCAAATGAACACTGAAGCTTTCTTT. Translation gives CSVAAPPGHQMNTEAFF.

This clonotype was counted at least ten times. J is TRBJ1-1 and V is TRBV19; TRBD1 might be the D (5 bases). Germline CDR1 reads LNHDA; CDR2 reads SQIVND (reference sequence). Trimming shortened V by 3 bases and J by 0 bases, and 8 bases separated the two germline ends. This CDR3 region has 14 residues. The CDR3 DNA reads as TGTGCCAGTAGTATTGGGGCCCTGAACACTGAAGCTTTCTTT. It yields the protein CASSIGALNTEAFF.

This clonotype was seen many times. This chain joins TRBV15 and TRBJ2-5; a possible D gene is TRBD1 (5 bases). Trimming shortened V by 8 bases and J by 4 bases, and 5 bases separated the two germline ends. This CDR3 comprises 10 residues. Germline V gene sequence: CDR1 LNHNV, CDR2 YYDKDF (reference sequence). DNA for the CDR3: TGTGCCACCGGGGCAGAGACCCAGTACTTC. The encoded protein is CATGAETQYF.

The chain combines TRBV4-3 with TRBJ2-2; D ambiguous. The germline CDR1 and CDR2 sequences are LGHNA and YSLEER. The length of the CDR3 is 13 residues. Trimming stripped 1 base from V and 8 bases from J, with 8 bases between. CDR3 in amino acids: CASSQVRMGELFF. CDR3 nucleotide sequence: TGCGCCAGCAGCCAAGTTCGGATGGGGGAGCTGTTTTTT.

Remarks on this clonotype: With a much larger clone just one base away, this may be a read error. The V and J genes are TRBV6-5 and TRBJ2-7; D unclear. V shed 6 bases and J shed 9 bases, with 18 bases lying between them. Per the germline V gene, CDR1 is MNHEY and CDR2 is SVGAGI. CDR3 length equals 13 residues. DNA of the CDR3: TGTGCCAGCAGGCCGGTGGCCCCGGACGGGCAGTACTTC. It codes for CASRPVAPDGQYF.

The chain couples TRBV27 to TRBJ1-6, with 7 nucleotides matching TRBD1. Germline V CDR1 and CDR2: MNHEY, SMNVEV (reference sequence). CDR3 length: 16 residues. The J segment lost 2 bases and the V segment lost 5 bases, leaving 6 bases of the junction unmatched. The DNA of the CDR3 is TGTGCCAGCAGTGTGACAGGGCACGCCTATAATTCACCCCTCCACTTT. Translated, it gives CASSVTGHAYNSPLHF.

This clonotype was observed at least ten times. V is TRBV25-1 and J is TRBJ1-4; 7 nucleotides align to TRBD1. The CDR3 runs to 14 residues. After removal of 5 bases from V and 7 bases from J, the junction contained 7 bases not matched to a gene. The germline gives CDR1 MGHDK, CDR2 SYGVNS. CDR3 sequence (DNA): TGTGCCAGCAGTTCCGGACAGGTTATTGAAAAACTGTTTTTT. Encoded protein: CASSSGQVIEKLFF.

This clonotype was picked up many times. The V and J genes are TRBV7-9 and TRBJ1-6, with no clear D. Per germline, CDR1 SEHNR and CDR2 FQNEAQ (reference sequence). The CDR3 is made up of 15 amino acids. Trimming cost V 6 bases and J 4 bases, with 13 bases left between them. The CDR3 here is CASSHDQEYNSPLHF. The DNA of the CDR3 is TGTGCCAGCAGTCATGATCAGGAGTATAATTCACCCCTCCACTTT.

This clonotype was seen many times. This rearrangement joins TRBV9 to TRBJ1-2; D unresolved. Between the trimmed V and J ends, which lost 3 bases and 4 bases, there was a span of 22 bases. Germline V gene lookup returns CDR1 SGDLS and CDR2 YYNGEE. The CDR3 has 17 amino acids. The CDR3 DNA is TGTGCCAGCAGCGACCGAGCAGAGGGATGGCTAGTCTATGGCTACACCTTC. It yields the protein CASSDRAEGWLVYGYTF.

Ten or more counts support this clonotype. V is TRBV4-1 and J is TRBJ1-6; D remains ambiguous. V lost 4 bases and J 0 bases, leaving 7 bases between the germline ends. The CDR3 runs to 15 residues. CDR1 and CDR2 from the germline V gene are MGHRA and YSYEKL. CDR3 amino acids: CASSPVYSYNSPLHF. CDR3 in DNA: TGCGCCAGCAGCCCGGTTTACTCCTATAATTCACCCCTCCACTTT.